This passage covers 3 T cell receptor beta chains from one sample sequenced in a study of blood T cell repertoires in COVID-19. Repertoires were generated with immunoSEQ multiplex PCR, while TCRdb's copy carries only in-frame clones and drops some. This sample carries 190,000 or so clones, 86% of them seen once, and the ten largest clones take 0.6% to 1%. Sequenced: peripheral blood. Every receptor here comes from a woman aged 65 to 85 with acute or convalescent COVID-19.

The chain recombines TRBV11-2 with TRBJ1-6; D is unclear. Germline lookup yields CDR1 SGHAT and CDR2 FQNNGV. CDR3 length: 15 residues. With 6 bases removed from V and 4 bases from J, the gap between germline ends came to 13 bases. CDR3 DNA sequence: TGTGCCAGCAGTCCTCGAGGGATTTATAATTCACCCCTCCACTTT. It yields the protein CASSPRGIYNSPLHF.

CDR3 protein: CASSLDLRAGETQYF. CDR3 sequence (DNA): TGTGCCAGCAGCTTAGATCTGAGGGCCGGAGAGACCCAGTACTTC. The chain employs TRBV7-9 and TRBJ2-5; tentative D call: TRBD2 (5 bases). V was clipped by 1 base and J by 4 bases, with 13 bases between them. The CDR3 sequence is 15 residues long. The V gene's germline CDR1 is SEHNR and CDR2 FQNEAQ (reference sequence). Drawing the rest from reference TRBV7-9 and TRBJ2-5, the complete variable domain is DTGVSQNPRHKITKRGQNVTFRCDPISEHNRLYWYRQTLGQGPEFLTYFQNEAQLEKSRLLSDRFSAERPKGSFSTLEIQRTEQGDSAMYLCASSLDLRAGETQYFGPGTRLLVL.

Only one count was recorded for this clone. The chain joins TRBV7-2 to TRBJ2-2; perhaps TRBD2 as D (5 bases). The germline gives CDR1 SGHTA, CDR2 FQGNSA. Trimming removed 3 bases from V and 6 bases from J, with 14 bases in between. The CDR3 is 15 amino acids. For the CDR3, the DNA is TGTGCCAGCAGCTTTCCTATAGCGATCGCCGGGGAGCTGTTTTTT. Amino acid sequence: CASSFPIAIAGELFF.